Below, 10 T cell receptor beta chains from the same sample are listed, as sequenced in a study of blood T cell repertoires in COVID-19. Assay: immunoSEQ multiplex PCR; the TCRdb copy retains only in-frame clones and omits some. The sample has 400,000 or so clones, approximately 89% seen once; the top ten hold roughly 1.6%. Sample: peripheral blood. The origin of the receptors is a middle-aged woman with COVID-19, enrolled during active disease.

J is TRBJ2-7 and V is TRBV6-1; TRBD1 matches at 9 bases. Germline V gene sequence: CDR1 MNHNS, CDR2 SASEGT. The CDR3 totals 16 residues. The junction had 9 bases not matched to a gene; V was cut back by 4 bases and J by 2 bases. CDR3 in DNA: TGTGCCAGCAGTGGCCCGAGGGGGACAGGGACCTACGAGCAGTACTTC. It yields the protein CASSGPRGTGTYEQYF.

This clone was seen only once. The V and J genes are TRBV6-5 and TRBJ1-2, with unresolved D. In germline, CDR1 is MNHEY, CDR2 SVGAGI. CDR3 length: 14 residues. Between the trimmed V and J ends, which lost 7 bases and 0 bases, there was a span of 12 bases. The CDR3 spells CASTKQPPNYGYTF. The CDR3 DNA reads as TGTGCCAGCACCAAACAGCCTCCTAACTATGGCTACACCTTC.

The chain is built from TRBV28 and TRBJ2-2, with TRBD2 identical over 11 bases. Unmatched junction bases numbered 8, after V lost 7 bases and J lost 4 bases. Germline V CDR1 and CDR2: MDHEN, SYDVKM. The CDR3 sequence is 16 residues long. Here the CDR3 reads CASTPGLAGLTGELFF. The CDR3 coding sequence is TGTGCCAGCACCCCCGGACTAGCGGGTCTCACCGGGGAGCTGTTTTTT.

The chain has TRBV4-3 and TRBJ2-1; 10 bases match TRBD2. The J segment lost 4 bases and the V segment lost 0 bases, leaving 15 bases of the junction unmatched. The CDR3 is 20 residues long. Per germline, CDR1 LGHNA and CDR2 YSLEER. CDR3 region: CASSQDPSGSTLTPYNEQFF. The CDR3 DNA follows: TGCGCCAGCAGCCAAGACCCTAGCGGGAGTACCCTTACGCCATACAATGAGCAGTTCTTC.

V gene TRBV3-1 (or the pseudogene TRBV3-2) combines with J gene TRBJ2-1; 9 bases match TRBD2. Germline loops: CDR1 LGHDT, CDR2 YNNKEL (reference sequence). V was clipped by 4 bases and J by 6 bases; unmatched bases: 7. The CDR3 sequence is 15 residues long. The CDR3 here is CASSRSGSGSNEQFF. DNA for the CDR3: TGTGCCAGCAGCCGTAGCGGGAGCGGGTCCAATGAGCAGTTCTTC.

The rearrangement joins TRBV30 to TRBJ1-5; no clear D. The CDR3 extends over 12 amino acids. The V gene lost 0 bases and the J gene lost 6 bases, with 6 bases spanning the gap. Germline CDR1 GTSNPN, CDR2 SVGIG (reference sequence). The CDR3 sequence is CAWSVGSQPQHF. In nucleotides, the CDR3 is TGTGCCTGGAGTGTGGGCAGTCAGCCCCAGCATTTT.

The V call is TRBV5-1, the J call TRBJ1-6; 8 bases are shared with TRBD1. The CDR3 spans 14 residues. Losses at the gene ends were 4 bases for V and 10 bases for J; bases not matched to a gene: 7. Germline loops: CDR1 SGHRS, CDR2 YFSETQ. CDR3 DNA sequence: TGCGCCAGCAGCCTCGGACAGGGAGGGTCACCCCTCCACTTT. Amino acids: CASSLGQGGSPLHF.

This chain connects TRBV9 to TRBJ2-1, with TRBD2 matching over 9 bases. CDR1 is SGDLS, CDR2 YYNGEE, per germline. V lost 0 bases and J lost 6; bases outside the gene matches: 4. The CDR3 runs 15 residues. CDR3 sequence: CASSVVLAGSNEQFF. The CDR3 DNA reads as TGTGCCAGCAGCGTAGTCCTAGCGGGATCCAATGAGCAGTTCTTC.

J is TRBJ1-5 and V is TRBV7-8, with D tentatively TRBD1 (6 bases). The CDR3 has 17 amino acids. Germline values: CDR1 SGHVS, CDR2 FQNEAQ. Trimming removed 1 base from V and 1 base from J, with 14 bases in between. CDR3 DNA sequence: TGTGCCAGCAGCTTAGGAATAACAGGGTTAAGCAATCAGCCCCAGCATTTT. This sequence encodes CASSLGITGLSNQPQHF.

J is TRBJ2-5 and V is TRBV27; the D is unclear. Trimming stripped 4 bases from V and 4 bases from J, with 4 bases between. CDR1 is MNHEY and CDR2 is SMNVEV in the germline V gene (reference sequence). The CDR3 runs 11 residues. The CDR3 DNA reads TGTGCCAGCAGTTCGGGAGAGACCCAGTACTTC. Its protein is CASSSGETQYF.